The subject of this entry is one TCR beta chain. There is no known antigen for this receptor. The input lacks base qualities; no much larger clone sits a single base away. Sequences SGHTA (CDR1) and FQGTGA (CDR2) are obtained from the germline V gene. V loses 4 bases of germline sequence and J loses 7 bases, and the interval between the two ends is 11 bases. Its CDR3 holds 13 amino acids, cysteine through phenylalanine. The only DNA kept is the CDR3, 39 bases in frame from the first base. TCRbeta CDR3 regions were amplified from genomic DNA by means of the immunoSEQ Assay, a bias-controlled multiplex PCR. Under the source paper's analysis protocol: The number of nucleated cells in each sample was estimated from the amplification of reference gene primers within the assay. Sequence reads were collapsed and filtered to measure the absolute abundance of every unique TCRbeta CDR3 rearrangement. For each sample, productive Simpson clonality was calculated by taking the square root of Simpson's diversity index across productive rearrangements. As stored in TCRdb, this immuneACCESS dataset retains in-frame rearrangements with V and J assigned. A fraction of the clones does not appear; measured against another copy, unresolved V genes explain less than half of the discrepancy, and the remainder lacks a known reason. That table is the source of V, J and clone size, and D and trimming were worked out from the DNA. The table for this sample lists approximately 210,000 clones; under 85% of them were counted only once. The ten largest clones take up roughly 7.8% of the sample.

In Seattle, one collaborating source enrolled patients while the infection was active and tracked those patients longitudinally over the course of disease. Each collaborating institution followed its own protocols to collect whole blood in K2EDTA tubes. For TCRbeta analysis, collaborator samples were shipped as frozen whole blood, as isolated PBMCs, or as DNA extracted from either sample type. This record comes from a study of blood T cell repertoires in COVID-19 (TCRdb year 2020). For the study in its entirety: Collaborator samples came from the United States, Italy and Spain and covered acute and convalescent phases of COVID-19. Where available, HLA class I and class II types were taken from metadata supplied by the sample provider and were not determined by assay-based typing. The repertoires were released in a freely available public database meant as a resource for research on the immune response to SARS-CoV-2. Samples came from the ongoing ImmuneRACE study (first 160 participants) plus 1,254 subjects from 6 global collaborators. Nearly every sample came with metadata listing a de-identified subject ID, COVID-19 status, age in years and sex. Deeply sampled blood TCRbeta repertoires from subjects exposed to, actively infected with, or recovered from COVID-19 were included in the dataset. The prospective study material was composed of cDNA or gDNA derived from T cells, B-cell-depleted T cells, or PBMCs. What the research found in general, with its limitations: How much clinical and demographic metadata was included differed by source and by participant, and the metadata was provided uncurated.

What was sequenced was peripheral blood. The TCR was taken from a woman of 80 years or more with COVID-19, enrolled during active disease. The rearranged segments are TRBV7-3 and TRBJ1-5; possibly the D gene is TRBD1, per 5 matching bases. The nucleotide sequence reads as follows: TGTGCCAGCAGCTCCAGGGAGGGACAGCCCCAGCATTTT. This yields the protein CASSSREGQPQHF. With the rest looked up from the reference TRBV7-3 and TRBJ1-5 genes rather than sequenced, the full variable domain is GAGVSQTPSNKVTEKGKYVELRCDPISGHTALYWYRQSLGQGPEFLIYFQGTGAADDSGLPNDRFFAVRPEGSVSTLKIQRTERGDSAVYLCASSSREGQPQHFGDGTRLSIL.